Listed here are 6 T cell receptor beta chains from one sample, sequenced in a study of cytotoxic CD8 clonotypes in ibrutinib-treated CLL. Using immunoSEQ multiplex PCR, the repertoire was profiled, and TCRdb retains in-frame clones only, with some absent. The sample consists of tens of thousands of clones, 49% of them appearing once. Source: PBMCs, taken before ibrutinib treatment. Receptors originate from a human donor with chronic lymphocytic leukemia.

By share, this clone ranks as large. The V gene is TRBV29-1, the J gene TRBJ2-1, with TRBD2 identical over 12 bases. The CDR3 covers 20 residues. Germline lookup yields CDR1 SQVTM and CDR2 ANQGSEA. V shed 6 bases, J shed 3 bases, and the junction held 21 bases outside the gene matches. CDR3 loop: CSVEPGGLAGGYRYYNEQFF. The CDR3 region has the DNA TGCAGCGTCGAACCCGGCGGGCTAGCGGGGGGGTATCGCTACTACAATGAGCAGTTCTTC.

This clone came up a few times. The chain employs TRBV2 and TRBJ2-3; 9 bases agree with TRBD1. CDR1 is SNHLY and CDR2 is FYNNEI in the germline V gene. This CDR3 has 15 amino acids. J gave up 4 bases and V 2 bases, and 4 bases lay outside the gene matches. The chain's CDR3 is CASSESGQGADTQYF. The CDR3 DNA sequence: TGTGCCAGCAGTGAATCGGGACAGGGTGCAGATACGCAGTATTTT.

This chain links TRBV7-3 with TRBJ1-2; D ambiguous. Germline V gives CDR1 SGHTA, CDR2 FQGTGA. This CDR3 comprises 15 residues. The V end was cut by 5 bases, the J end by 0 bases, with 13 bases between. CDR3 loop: CASSRSVVTNYGYTF. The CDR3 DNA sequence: TGTGCCAGCAGCCGGTCTGTGGTAACTAACTATGGCTACACCTTC.

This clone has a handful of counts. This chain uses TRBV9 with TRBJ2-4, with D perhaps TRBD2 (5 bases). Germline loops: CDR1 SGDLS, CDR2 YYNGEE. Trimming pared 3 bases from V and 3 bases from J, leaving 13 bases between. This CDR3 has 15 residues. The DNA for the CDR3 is TGTGCCAGCAGCGGTCCCCTCGGGGTCAAAAACATTCAGTACTTC. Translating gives CASSGPLGVKNIQYF.

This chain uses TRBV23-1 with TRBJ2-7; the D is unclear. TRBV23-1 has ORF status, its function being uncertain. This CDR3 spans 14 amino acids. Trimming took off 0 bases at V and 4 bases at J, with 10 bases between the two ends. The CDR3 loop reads CASSQSAINYEQYF. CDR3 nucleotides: TGCGCCAGCAGTCAATCGGCGATAAATTACGAGCAGTACTTC.

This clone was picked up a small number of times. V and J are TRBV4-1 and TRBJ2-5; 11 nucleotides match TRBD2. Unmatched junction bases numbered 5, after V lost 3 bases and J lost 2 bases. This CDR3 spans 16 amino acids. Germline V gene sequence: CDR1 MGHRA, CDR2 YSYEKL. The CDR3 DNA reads TGCGCCAGCAGCCAGACTTTAGCGGGGGGGCAAGAGACCCAGTACTTC. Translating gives CASSQTLAGGQETQYF.